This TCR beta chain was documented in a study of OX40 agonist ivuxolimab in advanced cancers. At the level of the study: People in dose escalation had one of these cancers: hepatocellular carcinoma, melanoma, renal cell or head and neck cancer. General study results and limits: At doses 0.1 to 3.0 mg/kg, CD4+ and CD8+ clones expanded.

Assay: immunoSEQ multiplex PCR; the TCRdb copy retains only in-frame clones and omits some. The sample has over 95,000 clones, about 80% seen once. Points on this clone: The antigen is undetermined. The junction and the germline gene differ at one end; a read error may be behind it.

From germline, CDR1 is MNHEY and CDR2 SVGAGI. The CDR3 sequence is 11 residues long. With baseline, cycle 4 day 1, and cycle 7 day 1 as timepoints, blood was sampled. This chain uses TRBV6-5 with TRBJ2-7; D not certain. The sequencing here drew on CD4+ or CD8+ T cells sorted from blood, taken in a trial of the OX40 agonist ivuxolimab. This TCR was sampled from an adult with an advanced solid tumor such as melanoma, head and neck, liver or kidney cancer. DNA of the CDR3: TGTGCCAGCAGTTCCTCTTACGGGCAGTACTTC. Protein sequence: CASSSSYGQYF.